The entry below describes one T cell receptor beta chain. Which antigen it targets is not known. There are no base qualities to consult, and no much larger clone falls within one base. These data are taken from a study of T cell responses to AZD1222 COVID-19 vaccine (dated by TCRdb to the early 2020s). Turning to the overall study: TCR sequencing was performed for more than 230 trial participants, of whom 200 to 210 were given two doses of AZD1222 and around 26 were given two doses of MenACWY control vaccine. Enrollment into the trials was organized by age into subgroups of 18-55, 56-69 and 70-plus years, and those subgroups contained roughly 140, 27 and 60 TCR-sequenced participants, respectively.

The CDR3 regions of human TCRbeta chains were analyzed by immunosequencing. Processing in the source paper ran as follows. TCRs in the repertoires were matched against a reference library of SARS-CoV-2-specific TCRs that had been generated with the MIRA antigen-specificity platform. Breadth meant the fraction of unique TCRs that were SARS-CoV-2-associated, whereas depth meant the fraction of total T cells that were SARS-CoV-2-associated. Using the MIRA data, each spike-specific TCR was assigned both to the spike region to which the TCR was reactive and to a CD4 or CD8 class. Log10-transformed breadth and depth values were compared by one-way ANOVA with Sidak's multiple comparisons tests. The clones in this table, taken by TCRdb from immuneACCESS, are in-frame only. Not every clone is retained; where verified, under half of the shortfall comes from an unresolved V gene, and the cause of the rest is unknown. D and trimming were read from the DNA, whereas the V and J calls and clone size are those reported in that table. The sample yields roughly 77,000 clones; just over 90% were counted once. The biggest ten clones account for approximately 6.5% of the sample.

Results the study describes overall, beyond this receptor: Most participants were white British and females outnumbered males, and the authors suggested that clonal diversity may have been underestimated. Reportedly, almost half of the unique spike-specific TCRs recognized epitopes lying outside the regions that are mutated in the B.1.351 and B.1.1.7 variants. The vaccine-associated CD4 TCRs covered the entire spike protein, and the dominant responses fell in regions 160-218 and 743-854. After two AZD1222 doses, spike-specific TCR breadth and depth were significantly higher than at day 0 and than in MenACWY recipients. The 56-69-year group was small, and its depth increase did not reach significance, likely because of low power. Because no samples from the day 14 peak response were available, repertoires could be characterized only after the peak T cell response. Only 5 to 7 AZD1222 recipients were SARS-CoV-2 seropositive at baseline, limiting conclusions about previously exposed vaccinees.

Sample time point, as interpreted from the label and publication: baseline before first vaccination. The treatment or condition label, read with the paper, signifies: meningococcal conjugate vaccine given as trial control. Samples from vaccinated people were obtained from the UK trials COV001 and COV002, which included a single-blind randomized controlled phase 2/3 trial of AZD1222 (ChAdOx1 nCoV-19) in healthy adults. Trial participant PBMC samples were collected at day 0 and day 28 after the second dose for TCRbeta chain sequencing. The source material was peripheral blood, sampled on day 0 of MenACWY control vaccination. This sequence was found in an adult in good health.

The nucleotides are TGCGCCAGCAGCCAACTGCTTAACACCGGGGAGCTGTTTTTT. Translation gives CASSQLLNTGELFF. This receptor chain uses TRBV4-3 and TRBJ2-2, with the D gene too uncertain to name. V is cut by 2 bases and J by 2 bases, and the space between the germline ends is 6 bases. Its CDR3 holds 14 amino acids, cysteine through phenylalanine. CDR3 DNA only is kept here, 42 bases in frame from base 1. CDR1 and CDR2 are drawn from the germline V gene: LGHNA, YSLEER.